This entry concerns a single T cell receptor (beta chain). Its target is unknown. These data come from a study of OX40 agonist ivuxolimab in advanced cancers. Study-wide results and caveats: Averaged across samples, CD8+ T cells carried more expanded clones than CD4+ did.

Produced via immunoSEQ multiplex PCR; TCRdb's table is partial and in-frame only. The sample comprises 76,000 or so clones, approximately 85% of which are singletons, and less than 0.8% rests with the top ten. The CDR3 consists of 11 residues. V lost 7 bases to trimming and J lost 8 bases, with 12 bases between them. CDR1 and CDR2 (germline): MNHNS, SASEGT. This receptor was taken from an adult with an advanced solid tumor such as melanoma, head and neck, liver or kidney cancer. The specimen comprised CD4+ or CD8+ T cells sorted from blood, sampled in a trial of the OX40 agonist ivuxolimab. This chain links TRBV6-1 with TRBJ2-7, with D tentatively TRBD1 or TRBD2 (5 bases each). The CDR3 sequence: CASISQGQQYF. In DNA form, the CDR3 reads TGTGCCAGCATTTCCCAGGGACAGCAGTACTTC.